The 20 T cell receptor beta chains listed next were all sequenced from one sample in a study of blood T cell repertoires in COVID-19 (TCRdb year 2020). The method behind the library was the immunoSEQ multiplex PCR assay. Entries here come from immuneACCESS through TCRdb and include only in-frame sequences with V and J called. Some clones fail to appear in such tables; in the studies checked, an unresolved V gene covers under half of the shortfall, and the cause of the remainder is unknown. The table for this sample lists 91,000 or so clones; 86% of them were counted only once. The ten largest clones represent under 15% of the sample. The specimen sequenced was peripheral blood. Source of these receptors: a woman aged 55-69 years in a cohort sampled during active or convalescent COVID-19.

The V call is TRBV5-1, the J call TRBJ1-3; weak D call: TRBD1 (6 bases). There are 15 residues in the CDR3. Germline loops: CDR1 SGHRS, CDR2 YFSETQ. V was clipped by 4 bases and J by 0 bases, with 11 bases between them. As DNA, the CDR3 is TGCGCCAGCAGCCCGACAGGATTCTCTGGAAACACCATATATTTT. Translation: CASSPTGFSGNTIYF.

The chain has TRBV30 and TRBJ1-2; no reliable D call. This CDR3 is 13 amino acids long. V was trimmed by 4 bases and J by 6 bases, leaving 15 bases between them. The germline V gene encodes CDR1 GTSNPN and CDR2 SVGIG (reference sequence). The CDR3 is CAWNPTGPHGYTF. Written as DNA, the CDR3 is TGTGCCTGGAACCCAACGGGTCCCCATGGCTACACCTTC.

This clone was recorded once. The chain is built from TRBV5-4 and TRBJ1-4, with TRBD1 matching 9 bases. The germline gives CDR1 SGHNT, CDR2 YYREEE (reference sequence). J lost 8 bases, V lost 4 bases, and 6 bases had no gene match. CDR3 length: 14 residues. DNA of the CDR3: TGTGCCAGCAGCCAACAGGGGGCGGGGGAAAAACTGTTTTTT. Its protein is CASSQQGAGEKLFF.

CDR3 bases: TGTGCCGCCCTCCGCGAGGGAAGCACAGATACGCAGTATTTT. Translated: CAALREGSTDTQYF. The chain uses TRBV3-1 (or the pseudogene TRBV3-2) and TRBJ2-3; possibly TRBD2 for D (5 bases). Germline V gene sequence: CDR1 LGHDT, CDR2 YNNKEL (reference sequence). CDR3 length equals 14 residues. Trimming cost V 11 bases and J 0 bases, with 15 bases left between them.

The chain joins TRBV19 to TRBJ1-2, with 10 bases that match TRBD1. The CDR3 spans 16 residues. Germline V gene lookup returns CDR1 LNHDA and CDR2 SQIVND (reference sequence). The ends lost 6 bases at V and 8 bases at J; junction bases unmatched: 15. The CDR3 protein is CASRSGTGALMGGYTF. For the CDR3, the DNA is TGTGCCAGTAGGAGCGGGACAGGGGCCCTGATGGGGGGCTACACCTTC.

The rearrangement joins TRBV3-1 (or the pseudogene TRBV3-2) to TRBJ2-7, with 7 bases matching TRBD1. The CDR3 has 14 residues. The trim removed 5 bases at V and 6 bases at J, leaving 10 bases unmatched. Germline loops: CDR1 LGHDT, CDR2 YNNKEL (reference sequence). CDR3 nucleotide sequence: TGTGCCAGCAGCGTAAGACAGGGTACGGGCGAGCAGTACTTC. Translated: CASSVRQGTGEQYF.

The rearrangement links TRBV6-6 to TRBJ2-1; TRBD2 agrees at 13 bases. J lost 5 bases, V lost 5 bases, and 3 bases had no gene match. This CDR3 comprises 15 residues. CDR1 and CDR2 from the germline V gene are MNHNY and SVGAGI (reference sequence). In DNA, the CDR3 is TGTGCCAGCAGTAGGACTAGCGGGAGCCACAATGAGCAGTTCTTC. This sequence encodes CASSRTSGSHNEQFF.

V usage is TRBV12-3 or TRBV12-4 and J usage is TRBJ2-7; 7 bases match TRBD1. After removal of 6 bases from V and 1 base from J, the junction contained 3 bases not matched to a gene. The CDR3 sequence is 13 residues long. CDR3 DNA sequence: TGTGCCAGCAGCCAGGGACAGTCCTACGAGCAGTACTTC. Residues: CASSQGQSYEQYF.

The V and J genes are TRBV7-2 and TRBJ1-6; D call uncertain. Trimming took off 5 bases at V and 11 bases at J, with 13 bases between the two ends. Germline loops: CDR1 SGHTA, CDR2 FQGNSA. The CDR3 loop spans 13 amino acids. CDR3 sequence reads: CASSPGLRTPLHF. For the CDR3, the DNA is TGTGCCAGCAGCCCTGGACTTCGCACACCCCTCCACTTT.

The rearrangement uses TRBV18 and TRBJ1-1, with D maybe TRBD1 (5 bases). This CDR3 comprises 14 residues. CDR1 is KGHSH and CDR2 is LQKENI in the germline V gene. V was cut by 3 bases and J by 5 bases, with 13 bases left in between. The CDR3 sequence is CASSPGHGGTEAFF. CDR3 nucleotides: TGTGCCAGCTCACCGGGGCACGGTGGGACTGAAGCTTTCTTT. Using reference TRBV18 and TRBJ1-1 for the parts outside the CDR3, the full variable domain is NAGVMQNPRHLVRRRGQEARLRCSPMKGHSHVYWYRQLPEEGLKFMVYLQKENIIDESGMPKERFSAEFPKEGPSILRIQQVVRGDSAAYFCASSPGHGGTEAFFGQGTRLTVV.

V usage is TRBV7-9 and J usage is TRBJ2-7; TRBD1 is a possible D gene (6 bases). The CDR3 has 13 amino acids. Trimming cost V 0 bases and J 7 bases, with 10 bases left between them. Germline values: CDR1 SEHNR, CDR2 FQNEAQ (reference sequence). CDR3 amino acids: CASSLAPGVEQYF. For the CDR3, the DNA is TGTGCCAGCAGCTTAGCGCCAGGGGTTGAGCAGTACTTC.

This chain connects TRBV4-1 to TRBJ2-1, with a possible D match to TRBD1 (5 bases). In germline, CDR1 is MGHRA, CDR2 YSYEKL. V gave up 4 bases and J gave up 6 bases, with 13 bases separating them. This CDR3 is built from 14 residues. CDR3 sequence reads: CASSLGLGSNEQFF. The CDR3 nucleotides read TGCGCCAGCAGCCTGGGGCTGGGGTCCAATGAGCAGTTCTTC.

The chain carries TRBV5-4 and TRBJ1-2; 10 nucleotides match TRBD1. With V trimmed by 1 base and J by 4 bases, 4 bases remained unmatched. Germline V gene data show CDR1 as SGHNT and CDR2 as YYREEE (reference sequence). The CDR3 totals 15 residues. The DNA for the CDR3 is TGTGCCAGCAGCTTGTTTGGGACAGGGGCCTATGGCTACACCTTC. It is translated as CASSLFGTGAYGYTF.

This chain links TRBV15 with TRBJ1-2, with D tentatively TRBD1 (5 bases). Germline V lookup: CDR1 LNHNV, CDR2 YYDKDF (reference sequence). With 1 base removed from V and 0 bases from J, the gap between germline ends came to 12 bases. The length of the CDR3 is 16 residues. Here the CDR3 DNA reads TGTGCCACCAGCAGAGTGCAGGGAACAGCTAACTATGGCTACACCTTC. This sequence encodes CATSRVQGTANYGYTF.

This clone was counted a few times. The chain employs TRBV7-9 and TRBJ1-3; D is unclear. This CDR3 spans 15 amino acids. V dropped 2 bases and J dropped 0 bases, with 8 bases sitting between them. Germline V gene lookup returns CDR1 SEHNR and CDR2 FQNEAQ (reference sequence). The CDR3 spells CASSLPLFSGNTIYF. CDR3 nucleotide sequence: TGTGCCAGCAGCTTACCCCTATTCTCTGGAAACACCATATATTTT.

The chain carries TRBV11-2 and TRBJ2-5; 9 bases agree with TRBD1. Losses at the gene ends were 5 bases for V and 4 bases for J; bases not matched to a gene: 11. The CDR3 is made up of 16 amino acids. The germline V gene encodes CDR1 SGHAT and CDR2 FQNNGV. The CDR3: CASSRGDRAWGETQYF. Here the CDR3 DNA reads TGTGCCAGCAGCCGCGGGGACAGGGCCTGGGGAGAGACCCAGTACTTC.

This rearrangement joins TRBV7-8 to TRBJ2-3; 12 bases match TRBD2. Germline V gene data show CDR1 as SGHVS and CDR2 as FQNEAQ. Trimming cost V 6 bases and J 3 bases; bases outside gene matches: 7. The CDR3 consists of 16 residues. In DNA form, the CDR3 reads TGTGCCAGCAGACTAGCGGGGGGATTATCGACAGATACGCAGTATTTT. Its translation is CASRLAGGLSTDTQYF.

The chain employs TRBV7-2 and TRBJ2-7, with TRBD2 matching over 12 bases. The CDR3 spans 15 residues. The germline V gene encodes CDR1 SGHTA and CDR2 FQGNSA. V shed 4 bases, J shed 0 bases, and the junction held 1 base outside the gene matches. The CDR3 spells CASSWTSGNSYEQYF. The DNA for the CDR3 is TGTGCCAGCAGCTGGACTAGCGGGAACTCCTACGAGCAGTACTTC.

The CDR3: CASSPGSGKTQYF. The CDR3 DNA sequence: TGCGCCAGCAGCCCGGGGTCCGGGAAGACCCAGTACTTC. The chain links TRBV5-1 to TRBJ2-5; D is perhaps TRBD2 (5 bases). Trimming removed 4 bases at V and 6 bases at J, with 13 bases between. This CDR3 spans 13 amino acids. Looked up from germline, CDR1 is SGHRS and CDR2 is YFSETQ.

The chain has TRBV28 and TRBJ1-2, with a weak D call TRBD1 (5 bases). This CDR3 is 14 amino acids long. Looked up from germline, CDR1 is MDHEN and CDR2 is SYDVKM. V dropped 8 bases and J dropped 5 bases, with 18 bases sitting between them. This CDR3 reads CASAITGGVYGYTF. The CDR3 coding sequence is TGTGCCAGCGCTATAACCGGGGGGGTTTATGGCTACACCTTC.